The entry below describes one T cell receptor (beta chain). The CDR3 sequence is 13 residues long. The ends were cut back, 9 bases at V and 7 bases at J, with 18 bases in the middle. CDR1 and CDR2 (germline): LNHDA, SQIVND (reference sequence). Original processing notes: Reference gene primer amplification in the assay estimated nucleated cell counts. Clones were sequenced by immunoSEQ multiplex PCR, and TCRdb holds only the in-frame ones, with some missing. The DNA gave D and trimming, while V, J and clone size come from that table. This table holds roughly 170,000 clones, 86% found once. The entry originates in a study of blood T cell repertoires in COVID-19. Background on the study: The samples span acute and convalescent COVID-19 from the United States, Italy and Spain. PBMCs, B-cell-depleted T cells, or T cells were the source of the cDNA or gDNA that made up the material.

J is TRBJ1-2 and V is TRBV19; maybe TRBD1 (5 bases). Sample: peripheral blood. This clonotype was obtained from a man between 65 and 85 years old with active or convalescent COVID-19. Here the CDR3 reads CASGQGEVGGYTF. The CDR3 bases are TGTGCCAGCGGGCAGGGCGAGGTTGGTGGCTACACCTTC.